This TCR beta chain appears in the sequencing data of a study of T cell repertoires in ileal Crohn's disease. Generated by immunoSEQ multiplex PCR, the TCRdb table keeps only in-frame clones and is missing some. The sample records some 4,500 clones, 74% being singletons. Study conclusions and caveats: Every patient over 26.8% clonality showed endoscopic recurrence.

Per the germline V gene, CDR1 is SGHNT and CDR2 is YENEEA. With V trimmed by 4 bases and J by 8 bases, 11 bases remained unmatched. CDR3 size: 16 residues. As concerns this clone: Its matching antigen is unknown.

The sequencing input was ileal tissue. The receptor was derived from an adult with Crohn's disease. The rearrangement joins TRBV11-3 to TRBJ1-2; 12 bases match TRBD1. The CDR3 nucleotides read TGTGCCAGCAGCTGGGGGACAGGGGGCGCGATGGCAGGCTACACCTTC. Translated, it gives CASSWGTGGAMAGYTF.